Here is one T cell receptor beta chain with its context. Antigen: not known. The assay ran at deep level. Here immunoSEQ multiplex PCR was the method, and the copy in TCRdb shows in-frame clones only, minus some. The data hold 2 million to 2.5 million clones, with roughly 93% observed a single time. J gave up 6 bases and V 4 bases, and 7 bases lay outside the gene matches. Looked up from germline, CDR1 is MRHNA and CDR2 is SNTAGT. CDR3 length: 14 amino acids. These data come from a study of shared clonotypes between healthy human individuals. Study-level information: CD4 naive and CD4 memory each took three plates per donor, while CD8 naive took two and CD8 memory one. Study-level points and caveats: Enrolling few donors narrowed the genetic and exposure-history diversity that was represented. Larger estimated richness was generally seen in naive subsets than in memory subsets.

Material for sequencing was naive CD4+ T cells from PBMCs. Subset: CD45RA+ positively selected. The rearrangement links TRBV6-4 to TRBJ2-3; 7 bases fit TRBD1. The TCR originated in a man aged 18 to 30 in good health. Some clones in this sample may be carry-over from other donors' samples. CDR3 in DNA: TGTGCCAGCAGTGTCACGACAGGGACCGATACGCAGTATTTT. Protein sequence: CASSVTTGTDTQYF.